These T cell receptor beta chains were read from a single sample in a study of blood T cell repertoires in COVID-19. Data came from immunoSEQ multiplex PCR; TCRdb stores just in-frame clones and leaves some out. The sample shows roughly 66,000 clones, 91% of them seen only once. Sequencing was carried out using peripheral blood. These receptors came from a human donor with active COVID-19. The donor label of this sample is uncertain. Both conserved end residues are part of each CDR3. A D gene is named only where the DNA matches it firmly. For some rows the clone size is stated as once, few or many, or as a class when expanded; others skip it.

D	V	size	J	length	CDR3	DNA
TRBD2	TRBV4-2	NA	TRBJ2-1	20	CASSQSVYAAAGVWDNEQFF	TGTGCCAGCAGCCAGTCTGTTTACGCGGCGGCGGGAGTGTGGGACAATGAGCAGTTCTTC
NA	TRBV9	NA	TRBJ1-6	15	CASSATPGANSPLHF	TGTGCCAGCAGCGCGACCCCGGGAGCAAATTCACCCCTCCACTTT
TRBD2	TRBV6-2/TRBV6-3	NA	TRBJ2-3	14	CASSGMGRAGGGYF	TGTGCCAGCAGTGGAATGGGGCGAGCGGGAGGCGGGTATTTT
TRBD1	TRBV7-9	NA	TRBJ1-4	15	CASSSDRGGEGKLFF	TGTGCCAGCAGCTCCGACAGGGGTGGGGAAGGAAAACTGTTTTTT
NA	TRBV19	NA	TRBJ2-2	15	CASSQGGAPTGELFF	TGTGCCAGTAGTCAAGGGGGGGCGCCCACCGGGGAGCTGTTTTTT
NA	TRBV6-2/TRBV6-3	NA	TRBJ2-3	16	CASSYNILAGRHTQYF	TGTGCCAGCAGTTACAATATCCTCGCAGGCCGGCATACGCAGTATTTT
NA	TRBV5-4	NA	TRBJ1-1	12	CASSLVSTEAFF	TGTGCCAGCAGCTTGGTTAGCACTGAAGCTTTCTTT
NA	TRBV2	NA	TRBJ2-1	15	CASSRAASSYNEQFF	TGTGCCAGCAGTCGAGCCGCTAGCTCCTACAATGAGCAGTTCTTC
NA	TRBV7-6	once	TRBJ2-2	19	CASSSPIGRRVANTGELFF	TGTGCCAGCAGCTCCCCCATAGGGAGGCGGGTCGCGAACACCGGGGAGCTGTTTTTT
NA	TRBV30	NA	TRBJ2-1	12	CAWTPQVNEQFF	TGTGCCTGGACCCCACAGGTCAATGAGCAGTTCTTC
TRBD2	TRBV5-4	NA	TRBJ2-5	14	CASSVRTSDETQYF	TGTGCCAGCAGCGTCCGGACTAGTGATGAGACCCAGTACTTC
NA	TRBV4-3	NA	TRBJ2-1	15	CASSQDTGSRNEQFF	TGCGCCAGCAGCCAAGATACAGGGTCAAGGAATGAGCAGTTCTTC
NA	TRBV5-1	NA	TRBJ2-7	14	CASSLSTDTYEQYF	TGCGCCAGCAGTCTGTCGACTGATACCTACGAGCAGTACTTC
NA	TRBV6-5	NA	TRBJ1-2	14	CASSYSTGGFGYTF	TGTGCCAGCAGTTACTCGACGGGCGGGTTCGGCTACACCTTC
NA	TRBV5-1	NA	TRBJ2-5	14	CASSPQAGEETQYF	TGCGCCAGCAGCCCTCAAGCGGGTGAAGAGACCCAGTACTTC
TRBD2	TRBV6-5	NA	TRBJ2-1	14	CASSERDEYNEQFF	TGTGCCAGCAGCGAGCGGGATGAGTACAATGAGCAGTTCTTC
NA	TRBV5-8	NA	TRBJ2-2	15	CASSQTGPNTGELFF	TGTGCCAGCAGCCAAACAGGGCCGAACACCGGGGAGCTGTTTTTT
NA	TRBV7-2	NA	TRBJ1-4	15	CASSSLGAMGEKLFF	TGTGCCAGCAGCTCGCTAGGGGCCATGGGGGAAAAACTGTTTTTT
TRBD1	TRBV28	NA	TRBJ1-5	14	CASSSGQGDQPQHF	TGTGCCAGCAGCTCAGGACAGGGGGATCAGCCCCAGCATTTT
TRBD2	TRBV28	NA	TRBJ2-7	14	CATDDSGRRGEQYF	TGTGCCACCGACGATAGCGGGAGACGTGGAGAGCAGTACTTC
TRBD2	TRBV15	NA	TRBJ2-1	13	CATGGTNYNEQFF	TGTGCCACCGGCGGGACTAACTACAATGAGCAGTTCTTC
NA	TRBV10-3	NA	TRBJ2-2	17	CAISSPGGLAITGELFF	TGTGCCATCAGTAGCCCCGGAGGTCTAGCCATCACCGGGGAGCTGTTTTTT
NA	TRBV14	NA	TRBJ2-2	13	CASSQNGAGELFF	TGTGCCAGCAGCCAAAACGGAGCCGGGGAGCTGTTTTTT
TRBD1	TRBV9	once	TRBJ1-2	14	CASSVGGQTYGYTF	TGTGCCAGCAGCGTAGGGGGACAGACCTATGGCTACACCTTC
TRBD1	TRBV11-2	once	TRBJ1-6	15	CASSRRGTVHSPLHF	TGTGCCAGCAGCCGAAGAGGGACAGTCCATTCACCCCTCCACTTT
TRBD1	TRBV3-1/TRBV3-2	NA	TRBJ2-7	15	CASSLMTGGFYEQYF	TGTGCCAGCAGCCTAATGACAGGGGGCTTCTACGAGCAGTACTTC
TRBD2	TRBV7-9	NA	TRBJ2-5	14	CASSFEREVETQYF	TGTGCCAGCAGCTTTGAGCGGGAGGTAGAGACCCAGTACTTC
NA	TRBV5-3	NA	TRBJ2-1	15	CARSHLATAYNEQFF	TGTGCCAGAAGCCATCTAGCGACGGCCTACAATGAGCAGTTCTTC
NA	TRBV7-2	NA	TRBJ2-2	12	CASSPLPGELFF	TGTGCCAGCAGCCCCCTACCCGGGGAGCTGTTTTTT
NA	TRBV12-3/TRBV12-4	NA	TRBJ2-7	12	CASSSRPYEQYF	TGTGCCAGCAGTTCGAGGCCATACGAGCAGTACTTC
NA	TRBV9	once	TRBJ2-3	18	CASSVAIESGGSTDTQYF	TGTGCCAGCAGCGTGGCAATTGAGTCCGGGGGTAGCACAGATACGCAGTATTTT
TRBD1	TRBV27	NA	TRBJ2-7	14	CASSRQGNLNEQYF	TGTGCCAGCAGCCGACAGGGCAATTTAAACGAGCAGTACTTC
TRBD1	TRBV10-2	few	TRBJ1-1	17	CASSEFAQGATNTEAFF	TGCGCCAGCAGTGAGTTCGCCCAGGGGGCTACTAACACTGAAGCTTTCTTT
TRBD2	TRBV19	NA	TRBJ2-1	17	CASSIDPPSGSRNEQFF	TGTGCCAGTAGTATAGATCCCCCTAGCGGGAGTAGGAATGAGCAGTTCTTC
TRBD2	TRBV7-2	NA	TRBJ2-1	17	CASSPLRTSGISGEQFF	TGTGCCAGCAGCCCTTTGCGGACTAGCGGGATATCCGGCGAGCAGTTCTTC
TRBD2	TRBV5-1	NA	TRBJ2-1	15	CASSSTSGPYNEQFF	TGCGCCAGCAGCTCAACTAGCGGTCCCTACAATGAGCAGTTCTTC
NA	TRBV18	NA	TRBJ2-4	15	CASSPPQGAKNIQYF	TGTGCCAGCTCACCACCTCAGGGGGCCAAAAACATTCAGTACTTC
TRBD2	TRBV4-3	NA	TRBJ2-7	17	CASSQARGSGSTYEQYF	TGCGCCAGCAGCCAAGCCCGGGGTAGCGGGAGTACCTACGAGCAGTACTTC
TRBD2	TRBV7-9	once	TRBJ2-1	14	CASSLNAGAGEQFF	TGTGCCAGCAGCCTCAATGCGGGAGCGGGTGAGCAGTTCTTC
NA	TRBV6-2/TRBV6-3	NA	TRBJ2-3	16	CASSERVLRGGDTQYF	TGTGCCAGCAGTGAGAGGGTCCTGAGGGGGGGAGATACGCAGTATTTT
TRBD2	TRBV9	once	TRBJ2-7	14	CASSPGLGYYEQYF	TGTGCCAGCAGCCCGGGACTAGGGTACTACGAGCAGTACTTC
TRBD1	TRBV14	NA	TRBJ1-1	14	CASSQEPTGSEAFF	TGTGCCAGCAGCCAAGAGCCGACAGGGTCTGAAGCTTTCTTT
TRBD1	TRBV2	NA	TRBJ2-7	15	CASRVGQGEWYEQYF	TGTGCCAGCAGGGTCGGACAGGGGGAGTGGTACGAGCAGTACTTC
NA	TRBV3-1/TRBV3-2	NA	TRBJ2-7	11	CASSHLAEQYF	TGTGCCAGCAGCCATCTAGCCGAGCAGTACTTC
NA	TRBV19	NA	TRBJ2-7	14	CASSRIEGLREQYF	TGTGCCAGCTCCCGCATTGAGGGCCTAAGGGAGCAGTACTTC
TRBD1	TRBV28	NA	TRBJ2-7	15	CASSFTDRGGYEQYF	TGTGCCAGCAGCTTCACCGACAGGGGAGGCTACGAGCAGTACTTC
NA	TRBV6-6	NA	TRBJ1-1	13	CASSEMDRPEAFF	TGTGCCAGCAGTGAGATGGACAGACCTGAAGCTTTCTTT
TRBD2	TRBV6-6	once	TRBJ2-3	15	CASSQREGLRDTQYF	TGTGCCAGCAGTCAGCGGGAGGGCCTGAGGGACACGCAGTATTTT
TRBD2	TRBV7-2	once	TRBJ2-7	17	CASSKWGTSGSNYEQYF	TGTGCCAGCAGCAAATGGGGGACTAGCGGGAGTAACTACGAGCAGTACTTC
NA	TRBV7-2	NA	TRBJ2-7	13	CASSAGWGYEQYF	TGTGCCAGCAGCGCAGGGTGGGGATACGAGCAGTACTTC
TRBD2	TRBV27	NA	TRBJ2-3	15	CASSPRTSSTDTQYF	TGTGCCAGCAGTCCCCGGACTAGCAGCACAGATACGCAGTATTTT